Reported below is one T cell receptor (beta chain). The V and J ends lost 4 bases and 6 bases, in that order; junction bases with no gene match: 11. The CDR3 extends over 16 amino acids. In germline, CDR1 is SGHDT, CDR2 YYEEEE. This entry is derived from a study of technical replicates of blood from a handful of donors. The data were produced by immunoSEQ multiplex PCR, yet TCRdb's version contains in-frame clones alone and is incomplete. The data show tens of thousands of clones, roughly nine tenths seen once. The V and J genes are TRBV5-6 and TRBJ1-4; 8 bases align to TRBD1. The TCR sequence derives from a human donor in good health. Sample: T cells isolated from PBMCs. CDR3 nucleotides: TGTGCCAGCAGCCCGACGGGTGGACAGGGTGATGAAAAACTGTTTTTT. It codes for CASSPTGGQGDEKLFF.